These 22 T cell receptor beta chains were sequenced from one sample in a study of monozygotic twins with inflammatory bowel disease. Each CDR3 protein gets one entry in TCRdb, which reprocessed the 5' RACE reads and gives no DNA. The sample has 80,000 or so distinct CDR3 sequences; the top ten hold roughly 7%. Sequences were obtained from blood. The source of these receptors is a human donor with ulcerative colitis or Crohn's disease, or a healthy co-twin of an affected twin (not recorded which).

The V and J genes are TRBV7-2 and TRBJ1-1; checking the TCRdb D call of TRBD1 is not possible without DNA. The CDR3 extends over 13 amino acids. Germline V gene sequence: CDR1 SGHTA, CDR2 FQGNSA. The CDR3 sequence: CASSPDSYTEAFF.

The chain employs TRBV28 and TRBJ2-6. The CDR3 runs 15 residues. The germline CDR1 and CDR2 sequences are MDHEN and SYDVKM. The CDR3 loop is CASRFDGSGANVLTF.

V usage is TRBV12-3 or TRBV12-4 and J usage is TRBJ1-5. This CDR3 spans 14 amino acids. The CDR3 sequence: CASSPPGPDQPQHF.

This chain uses TRBV7-8 with TRBJ1-5; there is no DNA to check the TCRdb D call of TRBD1. This CDR3 contains 15 residues. Germline V lookup: CDR1 SGHVS, CDR2 FQNEAQ. The CDR3 sequence is CASSADRVFYQPQHF.

This chain joins TRBV7-2 and TRBJ2-2; TCRdb's D call, TRBD2, is unchecked because there is no DNA. In germline, CDR1 is SGHTA, CDR2 FQGNSA. The CDR3 is made up of 16 amino acids. Here the CDR3 reads CASSRRPEGYGGELFF.

V is TRBV20-1 and J is TRBJ2-3; TCRdb outputs TRBD1, but without DNA this stays unchecked. The CDR3 is 15 residues long. Per the germline V gene, CDR1 is DFQATT and CDR2 is SNEGSKA (reference sequence). CDR3 in amino acids: CSARSRTVTHHTQYF.

This clonotype is called large based on its frequency. This rearrangement joins TRBV5-6 to TRBJ1-2; checking the TCRdb D call of TRBD1 is not possible without DNA. Germline V lookup: CDR1 SGHDT, CDR2 YYEEEE. The CDR3 consists of 14 residues. CDR3 residues: CASSPGTGVYGYTF.

CDR3 protein: CSARLQVPRGYTF. The chain employs TRBV20-1 and TRBJ1-2. In germline, CDR1 is DFQATT, CDR2 SNEGSKA (reference sequence). This CDR3 has 13 residues.

The chain links TRBV3-1 to TRBJ2-1; the TCRdb call, TRBD2, lacks DNA for checking. CDR3 size: 13 residues. CDR1 LGHDT and CDR2 YNNKEL come from the germline V gene (reference sequence). This CDR3 reads CASSLEGLNEQFF.

The genes are TRBV14 and TRBJ1-2. Germline V gene sequence: CDR1 SGHDN, CDR2 FVKESK. The CDR3 sequence is 12 residues long. This CDR3 is CASSQDLRGYTF.

The chain has TRBV27 and TRBJ2-3; the D call from TCRdb, TRBD1, cannot be confirmed without DNA. The length of the CDR3 is 13 residues. Per the germline V gene, CDR1 is MNHEY and CDR2 is SMNVEV (reference sequence). Here the CDR3 reads CASMGPGLYTQYF.

V and J are TRBV7-9 and TRBJ2-7; without DNA, the TCRdb call of TRBD2 cannot be checked. Germline V CDR1 and CDR2: SEHNR, FQNEAQ (reference sequence). This CDR3 is built from 13 residues. Here the CDR3 reads CASSTPWTDLQYF.

The chain has TRBV3-1 and TRBJ1-1. This CDR3 contains 11 residues. CDR1 is LGHDT and CDR2 is YNNKEL in the germline V gene (reference sequence). CDR3 region: CASSQRTEAFF. Full variable domain (rest looked up from reference TRBV3-1 and TRBJ1-1): DTAVSQTPKYLVTQMGNDKSIKCEQNLGHDTMYWYKQDSKKFLKIMFSYNNKELIINETVPNRFSPKSPDKAHLNLHINSLELGDSAVYFCASSQRTEAFFGQGTRLTVV.

The V and J genes are TRBV5-1 and TRBJ1-2; absent DNA, TCRdb's TRBD1 call cannot be checked. Germline V gene data show CDR1 as SGHRS and CDR2 as YFSETQ. The CDR3 contains 16 residues. The CDR3 region is CASSPQPGQPNYGYTF.

V gene TRBV14 combines with J gene TRBJ1-3; with no DNA, the TCRdb D assignment of TRBD1 cannot be verified. This CDR3 has 16 amino acids. Germline values: CDR1 SGHDN, CDR2 FVKESK. The CDR3 is CASSRTQGWSGNTIYF.

V gene TRBV15 combines with J gene TRBJ1-6. The CDR3 contains 15 residues. Germline V CDR1 and CDR2: LNHNV, YYDKDF (reference sequence). Here the CDR3 reads CATSRDVSGNSPLHF.

V usage is TRBV28 and J usage is TRBJ2-1; TCRdb names TRBD1, which stays unverified in the absence of DNA. Germline V gene sequence: CDR1 MDHEN, CDR2 SYDVKM. The CDR3 has 16 amino acids. This chain's CDR3 is CASSGPGQGSYNEQFF.

The chain combines TRBV5-1 with TRBJ1-1; the D call from TCRdb, TRBD1, cannot be confirmed without DNA. The germline V gene encodes CDR1 SGHRS and CDR2 YFSETQ. The CDR3 length is 15 residues. CDR3 sequence: CASSLEPRADTEAFF.

The chain carries TRBV5-1 and TRBJ1-1. This CDR3 contains 14 residues. The germline gives CDR1 SGHRS, CDR2 YFSETQ. The CDR3 region is CASSWWGGDTEAFF.

V and J are TRBV19 and TRBJ2-1; TCRdb's D gene call, TRBD2, goes unchecked for lack of DNA. This CDR3 is 17 amino acids long. Germline loops: CDR1 LNHDA, CDR2 SQIVND (reference sequence). The CDR3 sequence is CATEARTSGGLYNEQFF.

The CDR3 protein is CASSLWQGLTGELFF. V gene TRBV27 combines with J gene TRBJ2-2; TCRdb lists TRBD2, though no DNA is available to test this call. Germline lookup yields CDR1 MNHEY and CDR2 SMNVEV (reference sequence). This CDR3 spans 15 amino acids.

The CDR3 sequence: CASSGGQGNQPQHF. The V call is TRBV27, the J call TRBJ1-5; TCRdb returns TRBD1, unconfirmable since there is no DNA. The CDR3 is 14 amino acids. Germline V CDR1 and CDR2: MNHEY, SMNVEV (reference sequence).